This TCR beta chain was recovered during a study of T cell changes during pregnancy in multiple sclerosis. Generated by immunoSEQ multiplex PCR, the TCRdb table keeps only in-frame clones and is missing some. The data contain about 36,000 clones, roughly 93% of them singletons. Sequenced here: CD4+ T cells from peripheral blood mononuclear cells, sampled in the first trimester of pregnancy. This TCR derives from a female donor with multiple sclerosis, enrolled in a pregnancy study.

This chain's CDR3 is CASSDVLAGLETQYF. Here the CDR3 DNA reads TGTGCCAGCAGTGATGTGTTAGCGGGTTTAGAGACCCAGTACTTC. The chain employs TRBV6-1 and TRBJ2-5; 7 bases map to TRBD2. This CDR3 has 15 residues. Germline V gene sequence: CDR1 MNHNS, CDR2 SASEGT. The V segment lost 3 bases and the J segment 4 bases; nucleotides outside the gene matches: 8.